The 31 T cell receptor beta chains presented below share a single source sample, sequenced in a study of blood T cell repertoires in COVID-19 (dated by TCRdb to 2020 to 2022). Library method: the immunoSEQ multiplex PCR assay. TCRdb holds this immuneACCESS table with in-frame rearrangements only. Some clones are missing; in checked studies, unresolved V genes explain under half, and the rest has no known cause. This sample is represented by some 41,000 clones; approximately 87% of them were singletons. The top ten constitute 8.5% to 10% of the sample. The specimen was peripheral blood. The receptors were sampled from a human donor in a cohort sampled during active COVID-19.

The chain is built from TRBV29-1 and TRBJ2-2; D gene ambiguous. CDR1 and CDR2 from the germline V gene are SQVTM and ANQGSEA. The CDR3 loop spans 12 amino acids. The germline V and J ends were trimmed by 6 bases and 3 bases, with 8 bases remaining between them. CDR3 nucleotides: TGCAGCGTCTACCGGGACACCGGGGAGCTGTTTTTT. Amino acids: CSVYRDTGELFF.

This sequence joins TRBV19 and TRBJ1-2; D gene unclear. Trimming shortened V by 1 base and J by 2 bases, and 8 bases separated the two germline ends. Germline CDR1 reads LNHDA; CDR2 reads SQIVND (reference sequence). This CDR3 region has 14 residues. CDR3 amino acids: CASSIGRMNYGYTF. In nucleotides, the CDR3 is TGTGCCAGTAGTATAGGCAGAATGAACTATGGCTACACCTTC.

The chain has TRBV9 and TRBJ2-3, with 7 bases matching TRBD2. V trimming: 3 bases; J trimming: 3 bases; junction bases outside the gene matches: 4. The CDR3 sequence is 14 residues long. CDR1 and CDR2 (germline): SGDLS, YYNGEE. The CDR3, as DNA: TGTGCCAGCAGCGGGAGGCGGGGGACAGATACGCAGTATTTT. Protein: CASSGRRGTDTQYF.

The CDR3 region is CASSPMGQGGDTQYF. As DNA, the CDR3 is TGTGCCAGCAGCCCGATGGGGCAGGGCGGAGATACGCAGTATTTT. The chain is built from TRBV5-5 and TRBJ2-3, with a tentative D call TRBD1 (5 bases). Trimming cost V 4 bases and J 5 bases, with 17 bases left between them. Germline V gene data show CDR1 as SGHKS and CDR2 as YYEKEE (reference sequence). There are 15 residues in the CDR3.

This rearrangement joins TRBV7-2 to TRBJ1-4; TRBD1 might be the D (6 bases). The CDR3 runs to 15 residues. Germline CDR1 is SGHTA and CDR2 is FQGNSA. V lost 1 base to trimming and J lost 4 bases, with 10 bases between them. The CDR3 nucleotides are TGTGCCAGCAGCTTAGGAACAGGGTTTAATGAAAAACTGTTTTTT. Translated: CASSLGTGFNEKLFF.

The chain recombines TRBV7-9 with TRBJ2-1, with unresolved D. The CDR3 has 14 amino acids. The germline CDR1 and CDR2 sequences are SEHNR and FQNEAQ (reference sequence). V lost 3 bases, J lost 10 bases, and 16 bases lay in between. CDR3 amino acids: CASSFSVEVKEQFF. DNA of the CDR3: TGTGCCAGCAGCTTTTCAGTTGAGGTGAAGGAGCAGTTCTTC.

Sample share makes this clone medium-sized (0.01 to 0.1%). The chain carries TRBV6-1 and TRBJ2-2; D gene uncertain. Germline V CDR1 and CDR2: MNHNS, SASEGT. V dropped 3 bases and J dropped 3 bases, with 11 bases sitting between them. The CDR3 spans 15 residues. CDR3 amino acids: CASSDGLAHTGELFF. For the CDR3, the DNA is TGTGCCAGCAGTGATGGCTTAGCACACACCGGGGAGCTGTTTTTT.

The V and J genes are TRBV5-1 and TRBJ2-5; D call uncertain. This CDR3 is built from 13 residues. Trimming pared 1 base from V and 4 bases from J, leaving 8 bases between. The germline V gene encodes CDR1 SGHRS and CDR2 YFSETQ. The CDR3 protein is CASSLSGGETQYF. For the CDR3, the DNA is TGCGCCAGCAGCTTGTCGGGTGGAGAGACCCAGTACTTC. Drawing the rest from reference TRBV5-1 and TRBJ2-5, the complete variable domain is KAGVTQTPRYLIKTRGQQVTLSCSPISGHRSVSWYQQTPGQGLQFLFEYFSETQRNKGNFPGRFSGRQFSNSRSEMNVSTLELGDSALYLCASSLSGGETQYFGPGTRLLVL.

CDR3 in amino acids: CASSGGQENTEAFF. The DNA for the CDR3 is TGTGCCAGCAGTGGTGGACAGGAGAACACTGAAGCTTTCTTT. The gene calls are TRBV27 and TRBJ1-1, with 7 bases lining up with TRBD1. This CDR3 is 14 amino acids long. The V segment lost 5 bases and the J segment 1 base; nucleotides outside the gene matches: 4. Germline CDR1 is MNHEY and CDR2 is SMNVEV (reference sequence).

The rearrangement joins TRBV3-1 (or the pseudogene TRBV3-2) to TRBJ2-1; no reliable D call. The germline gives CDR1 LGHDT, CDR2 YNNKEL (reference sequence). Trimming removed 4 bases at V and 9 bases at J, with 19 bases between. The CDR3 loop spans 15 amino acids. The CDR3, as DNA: TGTGCCAGCAGCCGATCCCTGGAGTGGTCGGGTGAGCAGTTCTTC. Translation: CASSRSLEWSGEQFF.

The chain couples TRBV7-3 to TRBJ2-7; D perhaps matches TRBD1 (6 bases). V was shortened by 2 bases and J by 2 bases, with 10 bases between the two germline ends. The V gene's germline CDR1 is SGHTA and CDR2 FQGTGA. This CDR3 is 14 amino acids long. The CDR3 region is CASSLGGPAYEQYF. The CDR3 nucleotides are TGTGCCAGCAGCTTAGGGGGCCCGGCCTACGAGCAGTACTTC.

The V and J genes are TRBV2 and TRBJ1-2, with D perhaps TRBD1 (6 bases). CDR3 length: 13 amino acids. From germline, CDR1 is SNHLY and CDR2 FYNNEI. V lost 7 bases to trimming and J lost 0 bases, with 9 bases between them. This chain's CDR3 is CASTGQTNYGYTF. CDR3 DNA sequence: TGTGCCAGCACAGGACAGACTAACTATGGCTACACCTTC.

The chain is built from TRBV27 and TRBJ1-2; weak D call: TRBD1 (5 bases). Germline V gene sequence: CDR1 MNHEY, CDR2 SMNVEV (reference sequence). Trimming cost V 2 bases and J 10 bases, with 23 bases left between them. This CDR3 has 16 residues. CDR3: CASSLRQGLLGDDYTF. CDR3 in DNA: TGTGCCAGCAGTTTAAGGCAGGGCCTCTTAGGTGATGACTACACCTTC.

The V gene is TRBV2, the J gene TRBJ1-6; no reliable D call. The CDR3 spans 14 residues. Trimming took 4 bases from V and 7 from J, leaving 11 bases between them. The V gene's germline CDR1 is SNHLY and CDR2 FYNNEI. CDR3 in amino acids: CASSVNSGNSPLHF. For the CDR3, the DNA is TGTGCCAGCAGTGTCAACAGTGGGAATTCACCCCTCCACTTT.

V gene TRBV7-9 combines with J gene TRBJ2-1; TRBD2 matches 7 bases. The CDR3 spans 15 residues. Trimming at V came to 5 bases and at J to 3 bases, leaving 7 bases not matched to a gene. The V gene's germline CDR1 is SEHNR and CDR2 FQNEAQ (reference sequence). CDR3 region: CASSPSGARYNEQFF. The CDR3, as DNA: TGTGCCAGCAGCCCGAGCGGGGCCCGCTACAATGAGCAGTTCTTC.

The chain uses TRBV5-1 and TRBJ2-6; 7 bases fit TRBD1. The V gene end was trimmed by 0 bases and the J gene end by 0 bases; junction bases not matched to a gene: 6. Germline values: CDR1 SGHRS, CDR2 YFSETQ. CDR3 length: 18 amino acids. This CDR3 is CASSLAGTASSGANVLTF. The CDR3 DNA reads TGCGCCAGCAGCTTGGCCGGGACAGCGAGCTCTGGGGCCAACGTCCTGACTTTC.

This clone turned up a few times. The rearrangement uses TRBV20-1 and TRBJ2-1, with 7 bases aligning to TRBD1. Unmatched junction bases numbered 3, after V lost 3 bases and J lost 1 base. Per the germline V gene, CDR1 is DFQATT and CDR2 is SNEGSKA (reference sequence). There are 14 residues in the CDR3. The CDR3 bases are TGCAGTGCTAGTAGACAGGGATCCTACAATGAGCAGTTCTTC. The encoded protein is CSASRQGSYNEQFF.

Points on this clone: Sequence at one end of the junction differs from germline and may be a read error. The CDR3 DNA follows: TGTGCTAGCAGCTTAAGTGGGACAGGGAAAGAGACCCAGTACTTC. Translated: CASSLSGTGKETQYF. V gene TRBV7-7 combines with J gene TRBJ2-5; the match to TRBD1 covers 9 bases. CDR1 and CDR2 (germline): SSHAT, FNYEAQ (reference sequence). The CDR3 spans 15 residues. The variable domain in full, with the rest retrieved from reference TRBV7-7 and TRBJ2-5, is GAGVSQSPRYKVTKRGQDVTLRCDPISSHATLYWYQQALGQGPEFLTYFNYEAQPDKSGLPSDRFSAERPEGSISTLTIQRTEQRDSAMYRCASSLSGTGKETQYFGPGTRLLVL.

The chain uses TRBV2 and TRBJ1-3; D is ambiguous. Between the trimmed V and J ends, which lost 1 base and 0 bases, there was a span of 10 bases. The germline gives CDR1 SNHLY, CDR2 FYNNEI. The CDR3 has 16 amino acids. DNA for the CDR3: TGTGCCAGCAGTGAAGTACGGACTCGCTCTGGAAACACCATATATTTT. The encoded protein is CASSEVRTRSGNTIYF.

The CDR3 region is CAWAWGQSNSPLHF. The CDR3 DNA follows: TGTGCCTGGGCCTGGGGACAGTCTAATTCACCCCTCCACTTT. V usage is TRBV30 and J usage is TRBJ1-6; TRBD1 matches 7 bases. Germline V CDR1 and CDR2: GTSNPN, SVGIG (reference sequence). This CDR3 has 14 amino acids. V lost 5 bases, J lost 6 bases, and 7 bases stayed unmatched.

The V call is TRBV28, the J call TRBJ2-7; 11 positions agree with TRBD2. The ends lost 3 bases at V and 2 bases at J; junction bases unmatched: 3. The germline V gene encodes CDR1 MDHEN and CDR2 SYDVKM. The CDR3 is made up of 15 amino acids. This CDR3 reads CASSLASGGTYEQYF. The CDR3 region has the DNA TGTGCCAGCAGTTTGGCTAGCGGGGGGACCTACGAGCAGTACTTC.

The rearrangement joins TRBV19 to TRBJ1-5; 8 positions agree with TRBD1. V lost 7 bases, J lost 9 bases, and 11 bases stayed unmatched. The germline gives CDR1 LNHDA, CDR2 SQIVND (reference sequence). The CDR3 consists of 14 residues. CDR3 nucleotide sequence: TGTGCCAGTAACAGGGGGAGTCCCGATCCGCCCCAGCATTTT. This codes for CASNRGSPDPPQHF.

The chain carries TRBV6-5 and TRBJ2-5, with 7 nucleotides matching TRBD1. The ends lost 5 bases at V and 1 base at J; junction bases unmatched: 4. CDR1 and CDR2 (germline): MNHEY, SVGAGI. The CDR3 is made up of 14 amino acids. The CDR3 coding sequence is TGTGCCAGCAGTATCCGGGACAGCCAAGAGACCCAGTACTTC. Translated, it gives CASSIRDSQETQYF.

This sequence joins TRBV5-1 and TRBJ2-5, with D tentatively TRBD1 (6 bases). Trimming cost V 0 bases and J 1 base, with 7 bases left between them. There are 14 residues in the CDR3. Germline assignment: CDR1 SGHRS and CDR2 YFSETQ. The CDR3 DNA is TGCGCCAGCAGCTTGGGGGACACCCAAGAGACCCAGTACTTC. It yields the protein CASSLGDTQETQYF.

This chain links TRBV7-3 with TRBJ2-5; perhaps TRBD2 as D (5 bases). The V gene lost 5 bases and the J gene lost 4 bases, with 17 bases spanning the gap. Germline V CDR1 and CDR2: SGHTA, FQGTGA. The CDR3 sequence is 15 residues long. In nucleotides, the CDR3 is TGTGCCAGCAGCCCGGCCGGCGGGTTGGGAGAGACCCAGTACTTC. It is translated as CASSPAGGLGETQYF.

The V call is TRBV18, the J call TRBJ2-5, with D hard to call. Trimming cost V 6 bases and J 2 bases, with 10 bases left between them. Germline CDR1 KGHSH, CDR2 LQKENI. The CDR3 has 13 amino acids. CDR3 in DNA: TGTGCCAGCTCTTCGGGTATGCAAGAGACCCAGTACTTC. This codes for CASSSGMQETQYF.

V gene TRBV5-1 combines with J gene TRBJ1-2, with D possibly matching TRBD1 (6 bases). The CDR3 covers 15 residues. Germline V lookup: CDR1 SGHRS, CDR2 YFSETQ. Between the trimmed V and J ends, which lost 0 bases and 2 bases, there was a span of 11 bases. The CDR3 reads CASSLGQALNYGYTF. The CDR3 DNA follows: TGCGCCAGCAGCTTGGGACAGGCCCTCAACTATGGCTACACCTTC.

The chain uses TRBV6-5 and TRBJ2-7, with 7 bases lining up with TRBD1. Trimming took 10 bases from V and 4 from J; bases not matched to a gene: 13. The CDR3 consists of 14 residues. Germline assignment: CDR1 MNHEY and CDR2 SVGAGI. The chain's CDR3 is CAIRRRTGGYEQYF. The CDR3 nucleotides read TGTGCCATCCGGAGAAGGACAGGTGGTTACGAGCAGTACTTC.

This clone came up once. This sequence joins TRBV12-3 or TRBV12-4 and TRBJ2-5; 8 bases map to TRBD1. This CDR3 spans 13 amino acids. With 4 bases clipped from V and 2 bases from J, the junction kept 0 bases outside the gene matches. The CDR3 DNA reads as TGTGCCAGCAGTTACAGGGGGCAAGAGACCCAGTACTTC. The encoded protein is CASSYRGQETQYF.

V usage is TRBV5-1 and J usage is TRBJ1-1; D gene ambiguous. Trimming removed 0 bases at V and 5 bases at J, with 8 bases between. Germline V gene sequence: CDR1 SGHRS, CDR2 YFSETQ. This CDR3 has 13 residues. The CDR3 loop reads CASSLESRTEAFF. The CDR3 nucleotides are TGCGCCAGCAGCTTGGAGTCTAGGACTGAAGCTTTCTTT.

The CDR3 region has the DNA TGTGCCAGCAGAATGGCGGGGAACCACCACTACGAGCAGTACTTC. As protein: CASRMAGNHHYEQYF. The V and J genes are TRBV6-5 and TRBJ2-7, with a tentative D call TRBD2 (6 bases). The CDR3 totals 15 residues. Deletions cut 6 bases from V and 3 bases from J, with 18 bases between. The germline V gene encodes CDR1 MNHEY and CDR2 SVGAGI.